This TCR beta chain was retrieved from a study of cytomegalovirus exposure and HLA in healthy donors. Each donor's status was that of a healthy bone marrow donor. Nominal health characterized the donors when sampled, though unrecorded immune exposures were likely. Study-wide points: Some V segments, including TRBV6-2 and TRBV6-3, were excluded as indistinguishable. Reported findings show TCR beta sequences accurately forecast HLA-A and HLA-B alleles in most subjects.

60 Vbeta and 13 Jbeta primers were used in PCR. The assay was immunoSEQ multiplex PCR, and TCRdb's table has in-frame clones only and misses some. The sample has some 170,000 clones, 75% to 80% seen once. Details on this clone: Antigen unknown.

V was pared by 3 bases and J by 6 bases, with 24 bases between. The CDR3 is 17 amino acids. Germline CDR1 and CDR2: MGHRA and YSYEKL. This clonotype was obtained from a middle-aged man in good health and CMV-seropositive. The chain joins TRBV4-1 to TRBJ2-7; weak D call: TRBD2 (6 bases). Specimen: PBMCs. The chain's CDR3 is CASSQATRLDPPPEQYF. CDR3 DNA: TGCGCCAGCAGCCAGGCTACACGACTAGATCCCCCTCCCGAGCAGTACTTC.